Listed below are T cell receptor beta chains from one sample, sequenced in a study of T-cell memory formation after mild COVID-19. TCRdb reprocessed the 5' RACE reads with MiXCR, giving one entry per CDR3 protein. Here the sample spans just under 550,000 distinct CDR3 sequences, roughly 22% being singletons. Material: PBMCs or a T cell subset sorted from them (not recorded which). The source is an adult woman who had mild COVID-19 (a few samples of this study predate the infection). Cell type and time point are not known. Each CDR3 is given with its conserved first and last residue. The D gene is left open where the match is weak.

cdr3_aa: CASSPPGLENEKLFF
d_call: -
v_call: TRBV5-1
cdr3_length: 15
j_call: TRBJ1-4

cdr3_aa: CSARDPSGYTF
d_call: -
v_call: TRBV20-1
cdr3_length: 11
j_call: TRBJ1-2

cdr3_aa: CASSFSKSEAFF
d_call: -
v_call: TRBV12-3/TRBV12-4
cdr3_length: 12
j_call: TRBJ1-1

cdr3_aa: CASSQGPGTSNQPQHF
d_call: -
v_call: TRBV4-1
cdr3_length: 16
j_call: TRBJ1-5

cdr3_aa: CASSLNQGLSETQYF
d_call: -
v_call: TRBV7-6
cdr3_length: 15
j_call: TRBJ2-5

cdr3_aa: CATPRGCGNNEQFF
d_call: -
v_call: TRBV24-1
cdr3_length: 14
j_call: TRBJ2-1

cdr3_aa: CASSYSTLETQYF
d_call: -
v_call: TRBV6-6
cdr3_length: 13
j_call: TRBJ2-5

cdr3_aa: CASSSAGAVHEQFF
d_call: TRBD2
v_call: TRBV6-5
cdr3_length: 14
j_call: TRBJ2-1

cdr3_aa: CASSPGRREGARVGATGELFF
d_call: -
v_call: TRBV5-1
cdr3_length: 21
j_call: TRBJ2-2

cdr3_aa: CASSSRVSTGYEQYF
d_call: -
v_call: TRBV6-2/TRBV6-3
cdr3_length: 15
j_call: TRBJ2-7

cdr3_aa: CASSRRGLAGGDLPHEQFF
d_call: TRBD2
v_call: TRBV7-3
cdr3_length: 19
j_call: TRBJ2-1

cdr3_aa: CASSFGPRENTEAFF
d_call: -
v_call: TRBV5-1
cdr3_length: 15
j_call: TRBJ1-1

cdr3_aa: CASSPAGRGASTDTQYF
d_call: TRBD2
v_call: TRBV5-6
cdr3_length: 17
j_call: TRBJ2-3

cdr3_aa: CASSFLAGGTDTQYF
d_call: TRBD2
v_call: TRBV7-9
cdr3_length: 15
j_call: TRBJ2-3

cdr3_aa: CASQARSGTGELFF
d_call: -
v_call: TRBV5-5
cdr3_length: 14
j_call: TRBJ2-2

cdr3_aa: CASSSHQGGAKNIQYF
d_call: -
v_call: TRBV28
cdr3_length: 16
j_call: TRBJ2-4

cdr3_aa: CAINAGTSGREGATDTQYF
d_call: TRBD2
v_call: TRBV10-3
cdr3_length: 19
j_call: TRBJ2-3

cdr3_aa: CASSLERVRGETQYF
d_call: -
v_call: TRBV7-2
cdr3_length: 15
j_call: TRBJ2-5